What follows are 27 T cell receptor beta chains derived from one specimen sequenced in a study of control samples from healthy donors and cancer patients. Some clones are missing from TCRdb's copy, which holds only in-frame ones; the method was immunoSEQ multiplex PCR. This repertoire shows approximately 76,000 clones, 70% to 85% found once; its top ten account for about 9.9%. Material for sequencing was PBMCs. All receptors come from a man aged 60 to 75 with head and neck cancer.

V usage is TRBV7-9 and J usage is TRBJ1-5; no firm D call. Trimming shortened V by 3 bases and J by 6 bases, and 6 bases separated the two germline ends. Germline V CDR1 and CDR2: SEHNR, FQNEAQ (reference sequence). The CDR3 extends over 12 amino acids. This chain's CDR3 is CASSLFGQPQHF. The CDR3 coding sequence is TGTGCCAGCAGCTTGTTTGGTCAGCCCCAGCATTTT.

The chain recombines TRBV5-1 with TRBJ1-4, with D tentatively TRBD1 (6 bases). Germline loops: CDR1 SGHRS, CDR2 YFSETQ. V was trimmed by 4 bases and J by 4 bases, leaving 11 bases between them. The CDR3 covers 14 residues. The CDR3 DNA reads TGCGCCAGCAGCCCCGGACAGCGTAATGAAAAACTGTTTTTT. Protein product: CASSPGQRNEKLFF.

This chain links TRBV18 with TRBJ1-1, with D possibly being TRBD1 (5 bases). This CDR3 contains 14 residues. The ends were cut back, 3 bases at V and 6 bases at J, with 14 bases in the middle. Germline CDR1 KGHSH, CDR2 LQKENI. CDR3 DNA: TGTGCCAGCTCACCGCCGGGGGGATACCCTGAAGCTTTCTTT. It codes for CASSPPGGYPEAFF.

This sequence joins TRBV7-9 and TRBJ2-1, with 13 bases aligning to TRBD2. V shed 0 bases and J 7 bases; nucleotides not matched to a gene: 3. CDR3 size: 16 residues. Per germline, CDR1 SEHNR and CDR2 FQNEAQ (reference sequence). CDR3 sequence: CASSLARLAGGNEQFF. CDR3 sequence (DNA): TGTGCCAGCAGCTTAGCCCGACTAGCGGGAGGTAATGAGCAGTTCTTC. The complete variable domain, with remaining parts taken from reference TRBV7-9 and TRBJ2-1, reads DTGVSQNPRHKITKRGQNVTFRCDPISEHNRLYWYRQTLGQGPEFLTYFQNEAQLEKSRLLSDRFSAERPKGSFSTLEIQRTEQGDSAMYLCASSLARLAGGNEQFFGPGTRLTVL.

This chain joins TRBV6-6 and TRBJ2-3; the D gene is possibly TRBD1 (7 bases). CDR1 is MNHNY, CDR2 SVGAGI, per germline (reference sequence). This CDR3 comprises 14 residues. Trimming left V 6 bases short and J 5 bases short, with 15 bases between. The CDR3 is CASRPTGEEDTQYF. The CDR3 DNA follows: TGTGCCAGCAGGCCCACAGGGGAGGAAGATACGCAGTATTTT.

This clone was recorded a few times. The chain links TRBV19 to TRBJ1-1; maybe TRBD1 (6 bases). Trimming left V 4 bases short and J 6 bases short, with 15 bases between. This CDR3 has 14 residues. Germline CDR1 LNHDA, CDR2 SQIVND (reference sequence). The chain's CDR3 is CASSTVQGTAEAFF. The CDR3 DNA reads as TGTGCCAGTAGTACGGTCCAGGGGACGGCTGAAGCTTTCTTT.

The CDR3, as DNA: TGCGCCAGCAGTCGACAGGGGGAGAACACAGATACGCAGTATTTT. It specifies CASSRQGENTDTQYF. The chain uses TRBV5-1 and TRBJ2-3; 9 bases are a match to TRBD1. This CDR3 spans 15 amino acids. Germline assignment: CDR1 SGHRS and CDR2 YFSETQ. V lost 5 bases, J lost 2 bases, and 6 bases stayed unmatched.

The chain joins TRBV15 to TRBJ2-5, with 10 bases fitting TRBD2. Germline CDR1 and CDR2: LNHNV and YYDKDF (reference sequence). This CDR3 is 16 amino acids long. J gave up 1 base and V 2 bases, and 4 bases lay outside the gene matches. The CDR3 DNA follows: TGTGCCACCAGCAGATCTAGGACTAGCGGCCAAGAGACCCAGTACTTC. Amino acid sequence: CATSRSRTSGQETQYF. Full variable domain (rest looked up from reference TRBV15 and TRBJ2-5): DAMVIQNPRYQVTQFGKPVTLSCSQTLNHNVMYWYQQKSSQAPKLLFHYYDKDFNNEADTPDNFQSRRPNTSFCFLDIRSPGLGDTAMYLCATSRSRTSGQETQYFGPGTRLLVL.

The CDR3 sequence is CASSLDSNYGYTF. In DNA, the CDR3 is TGTGCCAGCAGCCTGGACTCTAACTATGGCTACACCTTC. This chain uses TRBV7-9 with TRBJ1-2; D not certain. V was trimmed by 5 bases and J by 0 bases, leaving 7 bases between them. CDR1 and CDR2 (germline): SEHNR, FQNEAQ (reference sequence). CDR3 length: 13 amino acids.

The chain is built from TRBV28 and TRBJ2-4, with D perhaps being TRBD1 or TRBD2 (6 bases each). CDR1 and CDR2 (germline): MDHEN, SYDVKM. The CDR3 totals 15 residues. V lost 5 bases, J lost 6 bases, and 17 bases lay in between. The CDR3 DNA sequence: TGTGCCAGCAGTCGTCAGGGGAGGTCCGTAAACATTCAGTACTTC. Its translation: CASSRQGRSVNIQYF.

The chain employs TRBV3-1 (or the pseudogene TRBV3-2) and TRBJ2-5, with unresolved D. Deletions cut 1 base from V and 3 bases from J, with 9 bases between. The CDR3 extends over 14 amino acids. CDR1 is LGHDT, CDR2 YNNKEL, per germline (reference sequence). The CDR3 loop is CASSQADRKETQYF. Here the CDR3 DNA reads TGTGCCAGCAGCCAAGCGGACCGAAAAGAGACCCAGTACTTC.

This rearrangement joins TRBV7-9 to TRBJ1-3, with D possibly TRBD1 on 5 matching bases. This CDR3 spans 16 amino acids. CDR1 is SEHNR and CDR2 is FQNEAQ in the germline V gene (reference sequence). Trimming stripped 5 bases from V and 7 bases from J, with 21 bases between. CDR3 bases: TGTGCCAGCAGCGATCTAATTACAGGCTCTCGGAACACCATATATTTT. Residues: CASSDLITGSRNTIYF.

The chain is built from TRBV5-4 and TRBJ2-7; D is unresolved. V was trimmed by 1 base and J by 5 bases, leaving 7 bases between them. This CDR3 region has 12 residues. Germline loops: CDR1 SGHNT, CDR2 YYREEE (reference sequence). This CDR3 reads CASSLNRNEQYF. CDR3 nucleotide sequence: TGTGCCAGCAGCTTGAATCGAAACGAGCAGTACTTC. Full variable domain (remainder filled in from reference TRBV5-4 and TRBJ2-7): ETGVTQSPTHLIKTRGQQVTLRCSSQSGHNTVSWYQQALGQGPQFIFQYYREEENGRGNFPPRFSGLQFPNYSSELNVNALELDDSALYLCASSLNRNEQYFGPGTRLTVT.

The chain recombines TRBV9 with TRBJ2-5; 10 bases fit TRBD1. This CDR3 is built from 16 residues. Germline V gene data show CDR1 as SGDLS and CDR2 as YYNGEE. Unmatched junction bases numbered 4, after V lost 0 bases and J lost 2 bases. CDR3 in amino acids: CASSVGGQGFQETQYF. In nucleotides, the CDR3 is TGTGCCAGCAGCGTAGGGGGACAGGGGTTTCAAGAGACCCAGTACTTC.

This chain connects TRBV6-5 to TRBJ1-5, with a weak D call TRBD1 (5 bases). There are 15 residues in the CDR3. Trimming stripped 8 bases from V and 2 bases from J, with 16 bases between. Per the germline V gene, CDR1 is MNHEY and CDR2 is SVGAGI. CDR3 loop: CASSQFGAGNQPQHF. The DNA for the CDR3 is TGTGCCAGCTCCCAATTCGGGGCAGGCAATCAGCCCCAGCATTTT.

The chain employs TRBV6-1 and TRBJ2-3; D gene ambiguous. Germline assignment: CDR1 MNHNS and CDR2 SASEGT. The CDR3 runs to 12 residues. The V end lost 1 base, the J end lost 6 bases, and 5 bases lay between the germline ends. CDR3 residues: CASSEDGDTQYF. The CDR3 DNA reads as TGTGCCAGCAGTGAAGACGGGGATACGCAGTATTTT.

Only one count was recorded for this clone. CDR3 nucleotide sequence: TGTGCCAGCAGCCAAGATGGGACAAGAGGGGCTAGCTACGAGCAGTACTTC. This translates into CASSQDGTRGASYEQYF. The chain recombines TRBV4-2 with TRBJ2-7; D may be TRBD1 (6 bases). V was clipped by 0 bases and J by 3 bases, with 18 bases between them. Germline V gene lookup returns CDR1 LGHNA and CDR2 YNFKEQ. The CDR3 consists of 17 residues.

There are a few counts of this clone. Written as DNA, the CDR3 is TGCGCCAGCAGCGCGCGGGAGGGGCTTGGCAATGAGCAGTTCTTC. Amino acids: CASSAREGLGNEQFF. The J gene is TRBJ2-1, the V gene TRBV5-1, with TRBD2 matching over 9 bases. The trim removed 4 bases at V and 6 bases at J, leaving 8 bases unmatched. The CDR3 extends over 15 amino acids. The V gene's germline CDR1 is SGHRS and CDR2 YFSETQ.

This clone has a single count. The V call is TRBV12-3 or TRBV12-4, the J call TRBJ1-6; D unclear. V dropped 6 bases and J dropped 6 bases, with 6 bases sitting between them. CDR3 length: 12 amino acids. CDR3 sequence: CASRDFNSPLHF. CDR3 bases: TGTGCCAGCAGGGATTTTAATTCACCCCTCCACTTT.

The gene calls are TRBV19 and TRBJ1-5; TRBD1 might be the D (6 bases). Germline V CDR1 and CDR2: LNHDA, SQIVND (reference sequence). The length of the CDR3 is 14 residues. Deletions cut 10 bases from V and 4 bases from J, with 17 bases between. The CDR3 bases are TGTGCCACAAGGGTTTGGGGGGCGAATCAGCCCCAGCATTTT. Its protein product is CATRVWGANQPQHF.

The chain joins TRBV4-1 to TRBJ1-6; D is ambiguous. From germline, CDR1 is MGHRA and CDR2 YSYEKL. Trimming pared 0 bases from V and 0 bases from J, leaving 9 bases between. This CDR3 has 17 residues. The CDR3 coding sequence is TGCGCCAGCAGCCAAGACCCCCCCAGCTCCTATAATTCACCCCTCCACTTT. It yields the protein CASSQDPPSSYNSPLHF.

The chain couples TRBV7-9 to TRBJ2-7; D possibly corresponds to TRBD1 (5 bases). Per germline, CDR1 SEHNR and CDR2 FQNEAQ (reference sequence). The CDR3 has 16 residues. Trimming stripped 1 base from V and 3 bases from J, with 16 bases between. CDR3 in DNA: TGTGCCAGCAGCTTAGGCTACGGGCCAGGGTACTACGAGCAGTACTTC. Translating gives CASSLGYGPGYYEQYF.

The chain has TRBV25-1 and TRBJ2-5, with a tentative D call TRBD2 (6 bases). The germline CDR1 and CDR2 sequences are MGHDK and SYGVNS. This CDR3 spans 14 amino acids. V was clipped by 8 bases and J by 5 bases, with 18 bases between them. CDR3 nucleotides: TGTGCCAGCTCGCCGGGGACTTACGGGGAGACCCAGTACTTC. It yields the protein CASSPGTYGETQYF.

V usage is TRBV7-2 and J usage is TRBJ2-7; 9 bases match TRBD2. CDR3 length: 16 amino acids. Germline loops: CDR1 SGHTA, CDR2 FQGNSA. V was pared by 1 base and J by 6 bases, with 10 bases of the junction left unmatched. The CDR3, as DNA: TGTGCCAGCAGCTTAGGGCCGGGGACTAGCTGGGGCGAGCAGTACTTC. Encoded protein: CASSLGPGTSWGEQYF.

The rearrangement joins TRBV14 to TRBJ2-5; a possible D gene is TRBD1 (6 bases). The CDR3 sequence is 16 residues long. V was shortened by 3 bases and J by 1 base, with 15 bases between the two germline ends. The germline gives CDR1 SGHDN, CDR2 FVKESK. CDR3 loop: CASSQVTGYLQETQYF. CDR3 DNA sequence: TGTGCCAGCAGCCAGGTGACAGGTTACCTCCAAGAGACCCAGTACTTC.

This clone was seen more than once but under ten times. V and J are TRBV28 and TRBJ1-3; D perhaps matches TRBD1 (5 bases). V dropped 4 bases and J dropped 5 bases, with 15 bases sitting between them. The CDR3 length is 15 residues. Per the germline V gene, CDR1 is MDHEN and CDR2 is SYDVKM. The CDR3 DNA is TGTGCCAGCAGTTCCCCGGGGGACTCAAGAAACACCATATATTTT. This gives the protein CASSSPGDSRNTIYF.

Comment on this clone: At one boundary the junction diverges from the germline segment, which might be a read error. In DNA form, the CDR3 reads TGTGCTAGCAGCCCGAGACTAGCGGGAGTCAATGAGCAGTTCTTC. Protein: CASSPRLAGVNEQFF. This sequence joins TRBV7-7 and TRBJ2-1; TRBD2 agrees at 12 bases. This CDR3 contains 15 residues. CDR1 and CDR2 from the germline V gene are SSHAT and FNYEAQ (reference sequence).